The subject of this entry is one T cell receptor beta chain. This clonotype was detected many times. What this receptor recognizes is not known. Per-base qualities were not stored, and no clone one base away is much larger. The time point label for this specimen denotes: patch test 2, 6 weeks after DPC sensitization. Taken with the paper, the label for treatment or condition translates to: therapeutic diphenylcyclopropenone sensitization with weekly scalp DPC. At every patch-test visit, the blood draw took place before the patch test was put on. Patients were eligible if aged 18 to 70, diagnosed with alopecia and judged suitable for DPC therapy, and pregnant patients were excluded. Total RNA was extracted from unfractionated whole blood that had been collected in Tempus Blood RNA tubes. This sample was included in a study of human T cells and chemical hapten exposure (dated by TCRdb to the early 2020s). About the investigation overall: For sensitization, 2% DPC in acetone was applied to a 2 cm by 2 cm area of upper inner arm skin. Patients additionally received weekly therapeutic DPC doses to the scalp throughout the roughly 26-week study period. Blood samples were taken from patients before sensitization (week 0) and at 2, 6 and about 24 weeks after DPC sensitization. Most of the patients in the cohort were female, and the cohort covered alopecia areata with under or over 50% scalp involvement, alopecia totalis and alopecia universalis. Patch testing on the upper back used Finn chambers containing 0.01% DPC, with scoring done after 6 days according to International Contact Dermatitis Research Group standards. Approximately 28 alopecia patients gave blood for TCR sequencing at one to four time points (pre-sensitization, 2, 6 and 24 weeks). Libraries were pooled for sequencing, and variation in per-sample TCR yields was attributed mainly to small differences in library volumes within the pool. In alopecia patients, the study followed how the peripheral blood TCR repertoire changed in vivo over primary and secondary sensitization to diphenylcyclopropenone (DPC), a hapten. What the work shows at the level of the full study, not this receptor alone: Expanded TCRs formed significantly more large CDR3 similarity clusters than pre-sensitization or healthy control sets, consistent with antigen-driven responses. After repeated subsampling, changes were observed in the strength of the expansion versus patch-test correlation and in the threshold at which the correlation became significant. The number of TCRs above 1 in 1000 frequency did not change with DPC sensitization; there was no evidence of global repertoire structure alterations. Because every patient had alopecia, a presumed autoimmune disease, the patients' immune response might differ from that of healthy individuals. Patch test score was positively correlated with the number of PT1 expanded TCRs, with significance at thresholds 8, 16 and 32 but not at 4.

The method was RACE. Reads for this sample came from a NextSeq 500. During library preparation, unique molecular identifiers were attached to individual cDNA molecules so that TCRs could be counted quantitatively and reproducibly. Both TCR alpha and TCR beta chains were sequenced from each blood RNA sample. In the paper's pipeline: Samples had a median of 95,638 TCRs, with a range from about 23,224 to 750,000. V, J and CDR3 annotation of the TCR reads was performed with the Decombinator software suite. For PS versus PT1 abundance plots, all samples were subsampled to the same number of TCRs (28,000). TCRs were defined as expanded if absent before sensitization and observed at least eight times at the 2-week time point. TCRdb reran the public reads through fastp at Q25 and MiXCR, keeping productive beta chains. For every CDR3 protein sequence, its rows merge into one entry that carries the most common genes and DNA. Here the V and J calls rest on TCRdb's processing, not on the authors' analysis. The sample table holds more than 110,000 distinct CDR3 sequences, of which 12% were seen once. Clones ranked in the top ten supply around 1.4% of the sample.

CDR1 and CDR2, per the germline V gene (reference sequence), are SGHNT and YYREEE. Its CDR3 holds 14 amino acids, cysteine through phenylalanine. Only the CDR3 region is kept as DNA, spanning 42 bases read in frame from base 1. Trimming costs V 3 bases and J 7 bases, and their ends lie 14 bases apart. The chain couples TRBV5-4 to TRBJ2-1, with no reliable assignment of the D segment. This TCR was recovered from a woman aged 50 to 60 with alopecia areata. Some clones in this sample may be carry-over from other donors' samples. This specimen consisted of whole blood, obtained in connection with sensitization to the hapten diphenylcyclopropenone (DPC). At the DNA level, the sequence is TGTGCCAGCAGCTCCCATGCCCTTACGAATGAGCAGTTCTTC. Its protein reads: CASSSHALTNEQFF.